This is a list of T cell receptor beta chains from one sample in a study of shared clonotypes between healthy human individuals. Sequencing used immunoSEQ multiplex PCR; TCRdb keeps in-frame clones, though not all of them. The sample has about 2 million clones, 85% to 95% seen once. The sample comprised naive CD4+ T cells sorted from blood. These receptors originate from a man between 18 and 35 years old in good health. Both conserved end residues are part of each CDR3. D genes are given only for firm matches. Size is omitted from some rows. Given values are once, few, many or a class for expanded clones.

j_call | d_call | clone_size | v_call | cdr3_nt | cdr3_aa
TRBJ1-1 | - | - | TRBV6-1 | TGTGCCAGCAGTGAAGCGGTACAGTTGAACACTGAAGCTTTCTTT | CASSEAVQLNTEAFF
TRBJ1-4 | TRBD1 | - | TRBV29-1 | TGCAGCGTTGAGGGACAGGGGGGTCAAAAACTGTTTTTT | CSVEGQGGQKLFF
TRBJ2-7 | - | once | TRBV20-1 | TGCAGTGCTAGATCTCTCTACGAGCAGTACTTC | CSARSLYEQYF
TRBJ2-1 | - | - | TRBV11-2 | TGTGCCAGCAGCTTAAACAGGGTTTACAATGAGCAGTTCTTC | CASSLNRVYNEQFF
TRBJ2-2 | - | once | TRBV11-2 | TGTGCCAGCAGCTTCACAGATGCTAACACCGGGGAGCTGTTTTTT | CASSFTDANTGELFF
TRBJ2-7 | - | - | TRBV2 | TGTGCCAGCATTCCAGACAGGAGCTCCTACGAGCAGTACTTC | CASIPDRSSYEQYF
TRBJ1-2 | - | - | TRBV5-1 | TGCGCCAGCAGCCAACCAGGGCTGTCCTTCCATGGCTACACCTTC | CASSQPGLSFHGYTF
TRBJ2-2 | TRBD2 | - | TRBV25-1 | TGTGCCAGCAGTGAATCTCCTAGCGGGGGGGCCCACGGGGAGCTGTTTTTT | CASSESPSGGAHGELFF
TRBJ2-7 | TRBD2 | - | TRBV18 | TGTGCCAGCTCACCCCCCGCGGGGGACGAGCAGTACTTC | CASSPPAGDEQYF
TRBJ1-4 | - | - | TRBV30 | TGTGCCTGGGCGAAGGGAGGCACTAATGAAAAACTGTTTTTT | CAWAKGGTNEKLFF
TRBJ1-1 | - | once | TRBV5-6 | TGTGCCAGCAGCTTGAGCAGGGTCCTCGGCCTGAACACTGAAGCTTTCTTT | CASSLSRVLGLNTEAFF
TRBJ1-2 | TRBD1 | - | TRBV4-1 | TGCGCCAGCAGCCAAGAGAGGGGAACAGGGGCGTTAGATGGCTACACCTTC | CASSQERGTGALDGYTF
TRBJ1-6 | - | - | TRBV2 | TGTGCCAGCAGTGGGGGGGGGTCTCCTTCACCCCTCCACTTT | CASSGGGSPSPLHF
TRBJ1-5 | - | - | TRBV7-8 | TGTGCCAGCAGCTTAAGCTGGGTCCCTAGCAATCAGCCCCAGCATTTT | CASSLSWVPSNQPQHF
TRBJ2-3 | - | - | TRBV29-1 | TGCAGCGTTCGTCGCGGGAGCACAGATACGCAGTATTTT | CSVRRGSTDTQYF
TRBJ2-7 | TRBD1 | - | TRBV28 | TGTGCCAGCAGTGGAGGCGGGACAGGGGGGTTCGAGCAGTACTTC | CASSGGGTGGFEQYF
TRBJ2-3 | TRBD1 | - | TRBV10-1 | TGCGCCAGCAGTTCTCGACAGGGACGCACAGATACGCAGTATTTT | CASSSRQGRTDTQYF
TRBJ1-1 | - | - | TRBV5-1 | TGCGCCAGCCAGGGGAATACTGAAGCTTTCTTT | CASQGNTEAFF
TRBJ2-3 | TRBD2 | - | TRBV2 | TGTGCCAGCACGACTAGCGGGAGTCAGAGAGATACGCAGTATTTT | CASTTSGSQRDTQYF
TRBJ2-6 | - | - | TRBV6-1 | TGTGCCAGCAGTGAAGCGGGCCCCGGGCGGACTGGGGCCAACGTCCTGACTTTC | CASSEAGPGRTGANVLTF
TRBJ2-2 | - | - | TRBV5-5 | TGTGCCAGCAGCCAAACCGGGGGACCTACCGGGGAGCTGTTTTTT | CASSQTGGPTGELFF
TRBJ2-1 | - | - | TRBV6-5 | TGTGCCAGCAGTTCCTCCCAGAAGCAGTTCTTC | CASSSSQKQFF
TRBJ1-2 | - | - | TRBV11-2 | TGTGCCAGCAGCTTAGCGGCAGCCCATAACTATGGCTACACCTTC | CASSLAAAHNYGYTF
TRBJ1-2 | - | - | TRBV4-3 | TGCGCCAGCAGCCAAGGTGGCGGGTCACCCTATGGCTACACCTTC | CASSQGGGSPYGYTF
TRBJ2-5 | TRBD2 | - | TRBV10-2 | TGCGCCAGCAGTCTACGGGCTAGCGGGACGCAAGAGACCCAGTACTTC | CASSLRASGTQETQYF
TRBJ2-2 | - | once | TRBV5-1 | TGCGCCAGCAGCCATACAGGGTCCGGGGAGCTGTTTTTT | CASSHTGSGELFF
TRBJ1-2 | - | - | TRBV5-1 | TGCGCCAGCAGCTCCACTGGGGACTATGGCTACACCTTC | CASSSTGDYGYTF
TRBJ1-2 | - | - | TRBV4-3 | TGCGCCAGCAGCCAAGAGAGGGGGACTGGGGAGGGCTACACCTTC | CASSQERGTGEGYTF
TRBJ1-2 | TRBD1 | once | TRBV7-2 | TGTGCCAGCACCGAACCGGAGGGGGCGGGCGGCTACACCTTC | CASTEPEGAGGYTF
TRBJ2-2 | TRBD2 | - | TRBV6-5 | TGTGCCAGCAGTCGGACTAGGAACACCGGGGAGCTGTTTTTT | CASSRTRNTGELFF
TRBJ2-7 | - | - | TRBV7-6 | TGTGCCAGCAGCTCTCTGGACGAGCAGTACTTC | CASSSLDEQYF
TRBJ1-5 | TRBD1 | - | TRBV28 | TGTGCCAGCAGTCGCTGGATGACAGGGAGAAATAGGCAGCCCCAGCATTTT | CASSRWMTGRNRQPQHF